This T cell receptor beta chain was sequenced in a study of monozygotic twins with cystic fibrosis. Whole-study results and caveats: In 13 of 16 pairs, V gene usage was closest to the co-twin's.

Profiling relied on immunoSEQ multiplex PCR, and the TCRdb table lists in-frame clones only, not all of them. The repertoire consists of about 14,000 clones, with 90% to 95% occurring once and the leading ten covering about 9%. In regard to this clone: Its specificity is not known.

The material sequenced was blood. This TCR derives from a girl aged 2 to 10 with cystic fibrosis.

The CDR3 protein is CASSTDYPPTDTQYF. In DNA, the CDR3 is TGTGCCAGCAGTACGGACTATCCTCCCACAGATACGCAGTATTTT. V and J are TRBV6-5 and TRBJ2-3, with a possible D match to TRBD2 (6 bases). V lost 5 bases, J lost 2 bases, and 14 bases lay in between. CDR1 is MNHEY and CDR2 is SVGAGI in the germline V gene. CDR3 length: 15 amino acids.